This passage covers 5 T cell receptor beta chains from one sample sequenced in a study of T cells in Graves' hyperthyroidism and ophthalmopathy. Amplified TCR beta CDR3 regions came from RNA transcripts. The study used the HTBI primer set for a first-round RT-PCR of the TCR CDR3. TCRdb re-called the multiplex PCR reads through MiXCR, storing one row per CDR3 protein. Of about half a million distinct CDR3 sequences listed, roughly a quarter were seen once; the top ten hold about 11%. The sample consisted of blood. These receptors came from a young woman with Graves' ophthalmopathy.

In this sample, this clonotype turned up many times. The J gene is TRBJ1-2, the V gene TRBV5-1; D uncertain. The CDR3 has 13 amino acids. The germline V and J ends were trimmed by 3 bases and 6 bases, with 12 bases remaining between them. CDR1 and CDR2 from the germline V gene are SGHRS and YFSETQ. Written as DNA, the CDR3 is TGCGCCAGCAGCTCTGGACTTGTGGATGGCTACACCTTC. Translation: CASSSGLVDGYTF.

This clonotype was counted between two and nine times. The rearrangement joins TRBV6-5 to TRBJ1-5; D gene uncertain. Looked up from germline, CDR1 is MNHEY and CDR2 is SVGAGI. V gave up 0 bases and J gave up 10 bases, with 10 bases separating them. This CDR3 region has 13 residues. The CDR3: CASSYSKQSPQHF. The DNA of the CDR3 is TGTGCCAGCAGTTACTCGAAGCAGAGCCCCCAGCATTTT.

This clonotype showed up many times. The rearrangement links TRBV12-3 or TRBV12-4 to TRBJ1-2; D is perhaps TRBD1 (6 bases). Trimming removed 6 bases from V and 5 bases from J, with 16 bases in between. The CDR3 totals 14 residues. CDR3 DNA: TGTGCCAGCAGCTCCACCGGGACAACGTATGGCTACACCTTC. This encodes CASSSTGTTYGYTF.

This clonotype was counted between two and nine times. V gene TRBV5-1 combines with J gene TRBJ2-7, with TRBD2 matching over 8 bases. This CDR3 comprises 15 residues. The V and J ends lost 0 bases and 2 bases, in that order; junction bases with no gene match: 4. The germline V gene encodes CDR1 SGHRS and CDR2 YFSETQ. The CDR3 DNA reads TGCGCCAGCAGCTTGGGTAGCGGGGACGCCTACGAGCAGTACTTC. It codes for CASSLGSGDAYEQYF.

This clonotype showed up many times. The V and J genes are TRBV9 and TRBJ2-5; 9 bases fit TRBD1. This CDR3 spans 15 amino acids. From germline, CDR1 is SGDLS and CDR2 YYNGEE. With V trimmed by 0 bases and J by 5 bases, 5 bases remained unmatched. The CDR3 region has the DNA TGTGCCAGCAGCGTAGCTGGACAGGGGACGGAGACCCAGTACTTC. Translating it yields CASSVAGQGTETQYF.